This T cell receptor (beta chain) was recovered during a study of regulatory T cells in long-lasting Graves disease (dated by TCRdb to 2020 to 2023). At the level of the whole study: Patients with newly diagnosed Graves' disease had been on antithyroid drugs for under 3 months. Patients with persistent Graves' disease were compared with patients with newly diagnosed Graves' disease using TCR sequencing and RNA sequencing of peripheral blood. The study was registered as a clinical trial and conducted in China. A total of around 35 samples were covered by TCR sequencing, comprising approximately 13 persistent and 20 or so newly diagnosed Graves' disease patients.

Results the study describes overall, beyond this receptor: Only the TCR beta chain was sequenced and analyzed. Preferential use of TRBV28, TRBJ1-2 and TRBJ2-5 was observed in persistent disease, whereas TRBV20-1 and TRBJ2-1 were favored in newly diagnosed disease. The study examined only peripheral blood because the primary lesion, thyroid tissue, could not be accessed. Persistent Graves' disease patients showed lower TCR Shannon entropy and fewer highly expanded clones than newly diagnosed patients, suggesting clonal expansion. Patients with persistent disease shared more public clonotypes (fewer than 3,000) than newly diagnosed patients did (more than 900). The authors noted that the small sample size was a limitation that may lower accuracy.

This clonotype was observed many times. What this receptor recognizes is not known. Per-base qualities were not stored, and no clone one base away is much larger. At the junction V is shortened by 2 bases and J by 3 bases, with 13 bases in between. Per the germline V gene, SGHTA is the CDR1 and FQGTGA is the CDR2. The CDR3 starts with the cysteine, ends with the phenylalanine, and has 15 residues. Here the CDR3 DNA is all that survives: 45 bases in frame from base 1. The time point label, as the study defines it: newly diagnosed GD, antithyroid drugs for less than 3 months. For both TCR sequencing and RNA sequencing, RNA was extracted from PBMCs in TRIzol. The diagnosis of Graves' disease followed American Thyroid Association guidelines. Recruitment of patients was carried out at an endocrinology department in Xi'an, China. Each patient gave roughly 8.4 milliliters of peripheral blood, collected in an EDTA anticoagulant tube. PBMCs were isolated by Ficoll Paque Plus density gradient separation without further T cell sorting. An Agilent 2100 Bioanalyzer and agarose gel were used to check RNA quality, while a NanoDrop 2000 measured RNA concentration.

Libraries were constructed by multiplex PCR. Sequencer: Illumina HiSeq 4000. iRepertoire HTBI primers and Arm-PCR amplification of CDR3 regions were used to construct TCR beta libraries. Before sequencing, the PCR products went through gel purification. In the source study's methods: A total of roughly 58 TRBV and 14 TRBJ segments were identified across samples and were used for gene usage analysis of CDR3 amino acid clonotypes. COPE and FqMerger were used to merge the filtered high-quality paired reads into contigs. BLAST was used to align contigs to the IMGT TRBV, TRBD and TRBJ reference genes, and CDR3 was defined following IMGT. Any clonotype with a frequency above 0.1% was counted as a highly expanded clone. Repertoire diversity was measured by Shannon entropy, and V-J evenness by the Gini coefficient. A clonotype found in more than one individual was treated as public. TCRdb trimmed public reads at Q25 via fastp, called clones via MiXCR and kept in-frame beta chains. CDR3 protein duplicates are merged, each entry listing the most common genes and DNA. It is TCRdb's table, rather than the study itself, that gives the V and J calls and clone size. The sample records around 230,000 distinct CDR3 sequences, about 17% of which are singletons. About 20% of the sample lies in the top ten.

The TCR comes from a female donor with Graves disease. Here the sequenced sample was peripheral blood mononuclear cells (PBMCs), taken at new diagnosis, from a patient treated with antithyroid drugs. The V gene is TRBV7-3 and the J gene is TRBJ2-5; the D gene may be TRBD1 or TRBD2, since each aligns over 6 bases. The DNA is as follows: TGTGCCAGCAGCTTAGGCGGGACAAATGAAGAGACCCAGTACTTC. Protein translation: CASSLGGTNEETQYF.